This T cell receptor beta chain was documented in a study of shared clonotypes between healthy human individuals. General study findings and limits: Generation of non-shared clonotypes was less probable than generation of clonotypes shared by all four donors. The donor pool, a small one, limited the genetic and exposure-history diversity represented.

Concerning this clone itself: The antigen remains undetermined.

Trimming took 3 bases from V and 5 from J, leaving 8 bases between them. The CDR3 spans 13 residues. Per germline, CDR1 LNHNV and CDR2 YYDKDF (reference sequence). CD45RO-negative, CCR7-selected cells formed the naive CD8 fraction, which excluded terminally differentiated effector memory CD45RA+ cells. Nashville, Tennessee was home to all donors, who were Caucasian adults. Researchers ran the assay at a deep level. TCRdb's copy holds only in-frame clones and misses some; the assay was immunoSEQ multiplex PCR. The profile shows roughly 2.1 million clones, about 93% of them singletons. The rearrangement links TRBV15 to TRBJ2-1; D not resolved. The receptor was derived from a man aged 18 to 35 in good health. Some clones in this sample may be carry-over from other donors' samples. The material sequenced was naive CD8+ T cells from PBMCs. CDR3 DNA sequence: TGTGCCACCAGCAGTAGACTCGACAATGAGCAGTTCTTC. Translation gives CATSSRLDNEQFF.